The T cell receptor (beta chain) under discussion was sequenced for a study of T cells in Graves' hyperthyroidism and ophthalmopathy. Study-level points and caveats: Model output signaled ophthalmopathy a median 6.5 months ahead of onset.

A lack of ophthalmopathy progression within 18 months defined stable Graves' hyperthyroidism. This clonotype came up a few times. As yet, its antigen is unknown. The CDR3 runs to 12 residues. Germline-derived CDR1 and CDR2 are KGHDR and SFDVKD. V gave up 3 bases and J gave up 6 bases, with 5 bases separating them. Template material for amplifying TCR beta CDR3 regions consisted of RNA transcripts. RT-PCR in the first round (using the HTBI primer set) targeted the TCR CDR3. A single record per CDR3 protein comes from TCRdb applying MiXCR to the multiplex PCR reads. The repertoire consists of about 290,000 distinct CDR3 sequences, with approximately 13% occurring once and the leading ten covering roughly 7.7%.

The sequenced sample was blood. The rearrangement links TRBV24-1 to TRBJ2-1, with D tentatively TRBD1 or TRBD2 (5 bases each). This TCR derives from a woman aged 40 to 50 with Graves' hyperthyroidism. The CDR3 sequence is CATSDGTNEQFF. The CDR3 nucleotides are TGTGCCACCAGTGATGGGACCAATGAGCAGTTCTTC.